The 13 T cell receptor beta chains presented below share a single source sample, sequenced in a study of neurological immune-mediated disorders (dated by TCRdb to between 2017 and 2020). The library was built by means of 5' RACE. Instrument used: Illumina HiSeq 2500. The public reads were quality trimmed at Q25 with fastp and then assembled into clones with MiXCR by TCRdb, keeping productive beta chains. All rows with the same CDR3 protein become a single entry with the most common DNA and genes. This sample gives tens of thousands of distinct CDR3 sequences in total; around 10% of them show up just once. The ten largest clonotypes hold about 1.8% of the sample. Sequences were obtained from PBMCs. These receptors came from a man in his forties in good health.

This clonotype was observed at least ten times. J is TRBJ1-1 and V is TRBV9; no firm D call. V lost 4 bases, J lost 0 bases, and 16 bases lay in between. This CDR3 spans 16 amino acids. Germline values: CDR1 SGDLS, CDR2 YYNGEE. CDR3 coding DNA: TGTGCCAGCAGCCATAACGTGGAGAGATTGAACACTGAAGCTTTCTTT. Residues: CASSHNVERLNTEAFF.

This clonotype came up many times. The chain combines TRBV24-1 with TRBJ2-1, with 10 bases identical to TRBD2. CDR1 and CDR2 (germline): KGHDR, SFDVKD. The CDR3 is 19 residues long. Losses at the gene ends were 3 bases for V and 1 base for J; bases not matched to a gene: 11. The CDR3 spells CATSDPPSSGRGSYNEQFF. CDR3 in DNA: TGTGCCACCAGTGATCCCCCCTCTAGCGGGAGAGGATCCTACAATGAGCAGTTCTTC.

In this sample, this clonotype turned up a few times. The chain has TRBV29-1 and TRBJ2-2, with D possibly matching TRBD2 (7 bases). From germline, CDR1 is SQVTM and CDR2 ANQGSEA. This CDR3 is built from 13 residues. Between the trimmed V and J ends, which lost 7 bases and 5 bases, there was a span of 14 bases. CDR3 coding DNA: TGCAGCGGGGAGGGGGAGTGGACCGGGGAGCTGTTTTTT. Translated, it gives CSGEGEWTGELFF.

This clonotype was detected many times. This chain links TRBV14 with TRBJ2-7, with 9 bases identical to TRBD1. V shed 6 bases and J 1 base; nucleotides not matched to a gene: 4. The CDR3 spans 14 residues. Germline values: CDR1 SGHDN, CDR2 FVKESK. CDR3 sequence (DNA): TGTGCCAGCAGACCCGGGACAGGGTCCTACGAGCAGTACTTC. Its protein is CASRPGTGSYEQYF.

This clonotype was observed a few times. V and J are TRBV7-9 and TRBJ1-1; no clear D. From germline, CDR1 is SEHNR and CDR2 FQNEAQ (reference sequence). V shed 4 bases and J shed 10 bases, with 13 bases lying between them. The CDR3 is 12 residues long. This CDR3 is CASSSEASGAFF. The CDR3 bases are TGTGCCAGCAGCTCCGAGGCGTCAGGAGCTTTCTTT.

In this sample, this clonotype turned up many times. The genes are TRBV5-1 and TRBJ1-1; D possibly corresponds to TRBD1 (5 bases). There are 14 residues in the CDR3. The germline V and J ends were trimmed by 2 bases and 4 bases, with 12 bases remaining between them. Germline V gene lookup returns CDR1 SGHRS and CDR2 YFSETQ. CDR3 coding DNA: TGCGCCAGCAGCTTTGGGGGAAGGGGCACTGAAGCTTTCTTT. It codes for CASSFGGRGTEAFF.

This clonotype was detected many times. The chain uses TRBV24-1 and TRBJ2-2; TRBD1 matches at 7 bases. Trimming removed 3 bases from V and 0 bases from J; junction bases left unmatched: 9. CDR3 length: 18 residues. Germline V gene lookup returns CDR1 KGHDR and CDR2 SFDVKD. CDR3 sequence (DNA): TGTGCCACCAGTGATCCTGACCTGACAGGGACGAACACCGGGGAGCTGTTTTTT. Protein: CATSDPDLTGTNTGELFF.

This clonotype was detected many times. This chain uses TRBV10-3 with TRBJ2-7; the match to TRBD2 covers 10 bases. The CDR3 is 14 residues long. V shed 6 bases and J 6 bases; nucleotides not matched to a gene: 8. The germline CDR1 and CDR2 sequences are ENHRY and SYGVKD. This chain's CDR3 is CAISLSGGPSEQYF. CDR3 bases: TGTGCCATCAGCCTTAGCGGGGGGCCATCCGAGCAGTACTTC.

In this sample, this clonotype turned up many times. The rearrangement uses TRBV6-6 and TRBJ2-7; TRBD1 agrees at 8 bases. The germline gives CDR1 MNHNY, CDR2 SVGAGI (reference sequence). CDR3 size: 16 residues. V trimming: 2 bases; J trimming: 7 bases; junction bases outside the gene matches: 13. Here the CDR3 reads CASSYGARQGWEEQYF. The CDR3 DNA reads as TGTGCCAGCAGTTACGGCGCCCGACAGGGGTGGGAAGAGCAGTACTTC.

This clonotype was observed many times. The chain combines TRBV20-1 with TRBJ1-2, with D unclear. Trimming removed 6 bases from V and 4 bases from J, with 15 bases in between. The CDR3 spans 13 residues. Germline V gene sequence: CDR1 DFQATT, CDR2 SNEGSKA (reference sequence). The CDR3 DNA reads as TGCAGTGCCCGGACCGATCGGGGCTATGGCTACACCTTC. This sequence encodes CSARTDRGYGYTF.

In DNA, the CDR3 is TGTGCCAGTCATGCGCCGGCAGGTGAGCAGTTCTTC. This sequence encodes CASHAPAGEQFF. This rearrangement joins TRBV12-3 or TRBV12-4 to TRBJ2-1; D uncertain. The CDR3 sequence is 12 residues long. The ends were cut back, 9 bases at V and 9 bases at J, with 15 bases in the middle.

This clonotype showed up many times. This CDR3 is CASSLREVTFDEQYF. CDR3 sequence (DNA): TGTGCCAGCAGCTTGAGGGAGGTTACGTTTGACGAGCAGTACTTC. The chain recombines TRBV5-6 with TRBJ2-7; D is possibly TRBD2 (6 bases). Germline CDR1 is SGHDT and CDR2 is YYEEEE. V gave up 1 base and J gave up 5 bases, with 16 bases separating them. CDR3 length: 15 residues. The whole variable domain, remainder taken from reference TRBV5-6 and TRBJ2-7, is DAGVTQSPTHLIKTRGQQVTLRCSPKSGHDTVSWYQQALGQGPQFIFQYYEEEERQRGNFPDRFSGHQFPNYSSELNVNALLLGDSALYLCASSLREVTFDEQYFGPGTRLTVT.

This clonotype was detected once. The chain is built from TRBV12-3 or TRBV12-4 and TRBJ2-1; 10 nucleotides line up with TRBD2. After removal of 6 bases from V and 8 bases from J, the junction contained 13 bases not matched to a gene. The CDR3 is made up of 16 amino acids. For the CDR3, the DNA is TGTGCCAGCAGCTCTATCACTAGCGGGATGGTCGATGAGCAGTTCTTC. It specifies CASSSITSGMVDEQFF.